A selection of T cell receptor beta chains follows, all from one sample in a study of blood T cell repertoires in COVID-19. The table came from immunoSEQ multiplex PCR; TCRdb's copy has only in-frame clones and leaves some out. The profile shows 80,000 to 100,000 clones, about 90% of them singletons. Sequenced: peripheral blood. The receptor set was obtained from a human donor with active COVID-19. The donor label of this sample is uncertain. Both conserved end residues are part of each CDR3. A D gene is named only where the DNA matches it firmly. A row's size may be missing; if present it is once, few, many or a size class.

clone_size	d_call	v_call	j_call	cdr3_aa	cdr3_nt
NA	TRBD1	TRBV10-3	TRBJ1-2	CAISWTGDDGRGYTF	TGTGCCATCAGTTGGACAGGGGATGACGGACGGGGCTACACCTTC
NA	TRBD2	TRBV2	TRBJ2-1	CASSEVRSTSGGLGFF	TGTGCCAGCAGTGAAGTTCGGTCGACTAGCGGGGGTCTGGGGTTCTTC
NA	TRBD1	TRBV24-1	TRBJ2-1	CATSDANTWTGGDEQFF	TGTGCCACCAGTGATGCTAACACTTGGACAGGGGGGGATGAGCAGTTCTTC
NA	NA	TRBV11-2	TRBJ2-1	CASSLSAYNEQFF	TGTGCCAGCAGCTTATCCGCCTACAATGAGCAGTTCTTC
once	NA	TRBV6-5	TRBJ2-5	CASSYWGEGTQYF	TGTGCCAGCAGCTATTGGGGCGAAGGGACCCAGTACTTC
NA	TRBD2	TRBV19	TRBJ2-5	CASSIPGLAGGPRETQYF	TGTGCCAGTAGTATTCCGGGACTAGCGGGGGGGCCACGAGAGACCCAGTACTTC
NA	NA	TRBV2	TRBJ2-3	CASSERQHTDTQYF	TGTGCCAGCAGTGAAAGACAACACACAGATACGCAGTATTTT
NA	TRBD1	TRBV2	TRBJ1-1	CASSTGVMNTEAFF	TGTGCCAGCAGCACAGGGGTCATGAACACTGAAGCTTTCTTT
NA	TRBD2	TRBV11-2	TRBJ2-3	CASSPNLAGATDTQYF	TGTGCCAGCAGCCCGAACCTAGCGGGGGCGACAGATACGCAGTATTTT
few	TRBD1	TRBV4-1	TRBJ1-2	CASSQDRGIYGYTF	TGCGCCAGCAGCCAAGACAGGGGGATCTATGGCTACACCTTC
few	TRBD1	TRBV2	TRBJ2-3	CASGNRGGTDTQYF	TGTGCCAGCGGAAACAGGGGGGGCACAGATACGCAGTATTTT
NA	NA	TRBV6-5	TRBJ2-5	CASTGVETQYF	TGTGCCAGCACCGGGGTAGAGACCCAGTACTTC
NA	TRBD1	TRBV6-5	TRBJ2-3	CATGTGFYTDTQYF	TGTGCCACCGGGACAGGGTTCTACACAGATACGCAGTATTTT
NA	NA	TRBV5-1	TRBJ2-7	CASSYWTGRSYEQYF	TGCGCCAGCAGCTACTGGACTGGCCGCTCCTACGAGCAGTACTTC
NA	NA	TRBV28	TRBJ1-2	CASSLTQDGYTF	TGTGCCAGCAGTTTAACACAGGATGGCTACACCTTC
NA	TRBD2	TRBV7-2	TRBJ2-1	CASSLVGLAGSEQFF	TGTGCCAGCAGCTTAGTCGGTCTAGCGGGGAGTGAGCAGTTCTTC
NA	NA	TRBV11-2	TRBJ1-1	CASSLIGHRKNTEAFF	TGTGCCAGCAGCTTAATTGGTCACAGAAAGAACACTGAAGCTTTCTTT
NA	NA	TRBV5-6	TRBJ1-6	CASSFGGDNSPLHF	TGTGCCAGCAGCTTCGGGGGGGATAATTCACCCCTCCACTTT
NA	TRBD2	TRBV10-1	TRBJ2-1	CASIVSGTGGDEQFF	TGCGCCAGCATAGTAAGCGGGACGGGCGGCGATGAGCAGTTCTTC
few	NA	TRBV3-1/TRBV3-2	TRBJ2-3	CASRGVGTDTQYF	TGTGCCAGCAGAGGGGTGGGGACAGATACGCAGTATTTT
NA	NA	TRBV7-9	TRBJ2-7	CASSLANGLPVSSYEQYF	TGTGCCAGCAGCTTAGCCAATGGGCTTCCGGTGAGCTCCTACGAGCAGTACTTC
NA	NA	TRBV27	TRBJ2-7	CASSRDSSYEQYF	TGTGCCAGCTCGCGGGACAGCTCCTACGAGCAGTACTTC
NA	NA	TRBV6-1	TRBJ1-5	CASSEIRRASNQPQHF	TGTGCCAGCAGTGAAATAAGGAGAGCTTCTAATCAGCCCCAGCATTTT
NA	NA	TRBV20-1	TRBJ1-2	CSASDFYGYTF	TGCAGTGCTTCAGATTTCTATGGCTACACCTTC
once	NA	TRBV27	TRBJ1-5	CASRPDSNQPQHF	TGTGCCAGCAGGCCAGATAGCAATCAGCCCCAGCATTTT
NA	TRBD1	TRBV15	TRBJ2-5	CATSRGQGEGETQYF	TGTGCCACCAGCAGAGGACAGGGGGAAGGGGAGACCCAGTACTTC
NA	NA	TRBV9	TRBJ1-1	CASSVAAGNTEAFF	TGTGCCAGCAGCGTAGCTGCAGGGAACACTGAAGCTTTCTTT
NA	TRBD2	TRBV7-9	TRBJ2-2	CAAHPAGANTGELFF	TGTGCAGCACACCCGGCGGGGGCGAACACCGGGGAGCTGTTTTTT
NA	NA	TRBV7-9	TRBJ1-4	CASSVQARTNEKLFF	TGTGCCAGCAGCGTACAGGCCCGGACTAATGAAAAACTGTTTTTT
NA	NA	TRBV7-2	TRBJ1-3	CASSPDTSSGNTIYF	TGTGCCAGCAGCCCGGACACGAGCTCTGGAAACACCATATATTTT
NA	TRBD1	TRBV5-6	TRBJ1-4	CASSRDRGSEKLFF	TGTGCCAGCAGCCGGGACAGGGGTAGTGAAAAACTGTTTTTT
NA	NA	TRBV7-9	TRBJ2-3	CASLATDTQYF	TGTGCCAGCTTGGCTACAGATACGCAGTATTTT
NA	NA	TRBV24-1	TRBJ1-1	CATSDSRVGRDTEAFF	TGTGCCACCAGTGATTCCCGTGTAGGGAGGGACACTGAAGCTTTCTTT
NA	NA	TRBV7-3	TRBJ2-3	CASSLGGATDTQYF	TGTGCCAGCAGCTTAGGGGGGGCCACAGATACGCAGTATTTT
NA	NA	TRBV6-5	TRBJ2-7	CASSYSSPGLGYEQYF	TGTGCCAGCAGTTACTCCTCCCCTGGACTGGGCTACGAGCAGTACTTC
NA	NA	TRBV7-3	TRBJ2-1	CASSLYRSYNEQFF	TGTGCCAGCAGCCTATACCGCTCCTACAATGAGCAGTTCTTC
NA	TRBD2	TRBV6-5	TRBJ2-5	CASSYSTGGAGETQYF	TGTGCCAGCAGTTACTCGACGGGGGGGGCCGGGGAGACCCAGTACTTC
once	TRBD1	TRBV6-5	TRBJ1-1	CASRLGQGEAFF	TGTGCCAGCAGACTCGGACAGGGAGAAGCTTTCTTT
NA	NA	TRBV7-9	TRBJ1-1	CASSLWKGSVRDTEAFF	TGTGCCAGCAGCTTATGGAAGGGTAGCGTGAGGGACACTGAAGCTTTCTTT
NA	NA	TRBV6-1	TRBJ2-6	CASSDWTAFSGANVLTF	TGTGCCAGCAGTGACTGGACAGCGTTCTCTGGGGCCAACGTCCTGACTTTC
once	TRBD1	TRBV7-2	TRBJ2-1	CASSVRGRWVNEQFF	TGTGCCAGCAGCGTGAGGGGGCGATGGGTGAATGAGCAGTTCTTC
NA	TRBD2	TRBV3-1/TRBV3-2	TRBJ2-1	CASSRERGGSNEQFF	TGTGCCAGCAGCCGAGAGCGGGGGGGCTCCAATGAGCAGTTCTTC
NA	NA	TRBV6-5	TRBJ1-2	CASSYSRGSLNYGYTF	TGTGCCAGCAGTTACTCGAGAGGGTCCTTGAACTATGGCTACACCTTC
NA	TRBD1	TRBV6-5	TRBJ2-7	CASSGPGQGVYEQYF	TGTGCCAGCAGCGGTCCGGGACAGGGGGTATACGAGCAGTACTTC
NA	NA	TRBV5-5	TRBJ1-4	CASRQTPTVPVTNEKLFF	TGTGCCAGCAGGCAGACGCCGACAGTTCCGGTAACTAATGAAAAACTGTTTTTT
NA	NA	TRBV7-9	TRBJ2-7	CASSTVGVGGEQYF	TGTGCCAGCAGCACCGTAGGCGTAGGGGGCGAGCAGTACTTC
NA	TRBD2	TRBV9	TRBJ2-7	CASSVDHGGTYEQYF	TGTGCCAGCAGCGTAGATCACGGGGGGACCTACGAGCAGTACTTC
NA	NA	TRBV6-4	TRBJ1-4	CASVKRTNEKLFF	TGTGCCAGCGTCAAGAGAACTAATGAAAAACTGTTTTTT
NA	TRBD1	TRBV5-1	TRBJ2-1	CASSSGTGGFNEQFF	TGCGCCAGCAGCTCCGGGACAGGTGGATTCAATGAGCAGTTCTTC